Listed below are T cell receptor beta chains from one sample, sequenced in a study of blood T cell repertoires in COVID-19. Clones were sequenced by immunoSEQ multiplex PCR, and TCRdb holds only the in-frame ones, with some missing. This table holds about 94,000 clones, 75% to 90% found once. Sequenced: peripheral blood. Every receptor here comes from a woman older than 75 with acute or convalescent COVID-19. Each CDR3 is given with its conserved first and last residue. The D gene is left open where the match is weak. Rows may omit the clone size; those that give it use once, few, many or a size class.

abundance: -
j_gene: TRBJ2-7
d_gene: -
v_gene: TRBV10-3
len: 14
CDR3nt: TGTGCCATCCGGTCTGACGCGGTTTACTACGAGCAGTACTTC
CDR3aa: CAIRSDAVYYEQYF

abundance: few
j_gene: TRBJ1-4
d_gene: TRBD1
v_gene: TRBV5-7
len: 15
CDR3nt: TGTGCCAGCATCGATCCGGGACAGGAGGATGAAAAACTGTTTTTT
CDR3aa: CASIDPGQEDEKLFF

abundance: once
j_gene: TRBJ2-2
d_gene: -
v_gene: TRBV5-1
len: 15
CDR3nt: TGCGCCAGCAGCTTATCGGTACCCGGGGCCGGGGAGCTGTTTTTT
CDR3aa: CASSLSVPGAGELFF

abundance: -
j_gene: TRBJ2-4
d_gene: -
v_gene: TRBV5-1
len: 23
CDR3nt: TGCGCCAGCAGCTTGGTTGGGGGCGCGGTAGTCCTAGCGGAAAACGCGCACAAAAACATTCAGTACTTC
CDR3aa: CASSLVGGAVVLAENAHKNIQYF

abundance: -
j_gene: TRBJ2-1
d_gene: TRBD2
v_gene: TRBV19
len: 12
CDR3nt: TGTGCCAGTAGTCTCCGCAGCGGGAGTGAGTTCTTC
CDR3aa: CASSLRSGSEFF

abundance: -
j_gene: TRBJ1-2
d_gene: -
v_gene: TRBV20-1
len: 11
CDR3nt: TGCAGTGGGACAGAATATAATGGCTACACCTTC
CDR3aa: CSGTEYNGYTF

abundance: few
j_gene: TRBJ2-7
d_gene: -
v_gene: TRBV5-1
len: 15
CDR3nt: TGCGCCAGCAGCTTATCCAGTAACAGGGCCTACGAGCAGTACTTC
CDR3aa: CASSLSSNRAYEQYF

abundance: -
j_gene: TRBJ2-7
d_gene: -
v_gene: TRBV11-1
len: 13
CDR3nt: TGTGCCAGCTCCGGGTTTCCCTCCTACGAGCAGTACTTC
CDR3aa: CASSGFPSYEQYF

abundance: once
j_gene: TRBJ2-7
d_gene: TRBD2
v_gene: TRBV19
len: 14
CDR3nt: TGTGCCAGTAGTACCGGGACTAGCGGCTACGAGCAGTACTTC
CDR3aa: CASSTGTSGYEQYF

abundance: -
j_gene: TRBJ2-5
d_gene: TRBD1
v_gene: TRBV5-1
len: 15
CDR3nt: TGCGCCAGCAGCTTGGCAGGGGGCGCTAGGAAGACCCAGTACTTC
CDR3aa: CASSLAGGARKTQYF

abundance: -
j_gene: TRBJ2-6
d_gene: -
v_gene: TRBV7-9
len: 15
CDR3nt: TGTGCCAGCAGCACAGCCTCCTCTGGGGCCAACGTCCTGACTTTC
CDR3aa: CASSTASSGANVLTF

abundance: -
j_gene: TRBJ2-3
d_gene: -
v_gene: TRBV23-1
len: 14
CDR3nt: TGCGCCAGCAGTCAAACAGGTAGCACAGATACGCAGTATTTT
CDR3aa: CASSQTGSTDTQYF

abundance: few
j_gene: TRBJ1-6
d_gene: TRBD1
v_gene: TRBV3-1/TRBV3-2
len: 15
CDR3nt: TGTGCCAGCAGCCAAAGCAGGGGGCGAAATTCACCCCTCCACTTT
CDR3aa: CASSQSRGRNSPLHF

abundance: -
j_gene: TRBJ1-2
d_gene: -
v_gene: TRBV5-1
len: 16
CDR3nt: TGCGCCAGCAGCTTGGCCGACAGGAGGTCTCACTATGGCTACACCTTC
CDR3aa: CASSLADRRSHYGYTF

abundance: -
j_gene: TRBJ2-6
d_gene: -
v_gene: TRBV2
len: 15
CDR3nt: TGTGCCAGCAGGCAGGGATCAGTGGGGGCCAACGTCCTGACTTTC
CDR3aa: CASRQGSVGANVLTF

abundance: -
j_gene: TRBJ2-1
d_gene: TRBD1
v_gene: TRBV18
len: 15
CDR3nt: TGTGCCAGCTCGGCTTTGGGACAGGGGGTCAATGAGCAGTTCTTC
CDR3aa: CASSALGQGVNEQFF

abundance: -
j_gene: TRBJ1-2
d_gene: -
v_gene: TRBV7-7
len: 14
CDR3nt: TGTGCCACCGCCGAGTTGAGTAGATCATATGGCTACACCTTC
CDR3aa: CATAELSRSYGYTF

abundance: -
j_gene: TRBJ2-2
d_gene: TRBD1
v_gene: TRBV24-1
len: 15
CDR3nt: TGTGCCACCAGTGATCCTGGACAGGCCCCCGGGGAGCTGTTTTTT
CDR3aa: CATSDPGQAPGELFF

abundance: -
j_gene: TRBJ1-6
d_gene: TRBD1
v_gene: TRBV7-8
len: 17
CDR3nt: TGTGCCAGCAGCTTAGGGAGGAGGACAGGGGGAAATTCACCCCTCCACTTT
CDR3aa: CASSLGRRTGGNSPLHF

abundance: -
j_gene: TRBJ1-1
d_gene: -
v_gene: TRBV3-1/TRBV3-2
len: 14
CDR3nt: TGTGCCAGCAGCGTACAGGGTTCGGGCACTGAAGCTTTCTTT
CDR3aa: CASSVQGSGTEAFF

abundance: -
j_gene: TRBJ2-7
d_gene: TRBD2
v_gene: TRBV28
len: 13
CDR3nt: TGTGCCAGCCGAACGGGAGGCGCCTACGAGCAGTACTTC
CDR3aa: CASRTGGAYEQYF

abundance: -
j_gene: TRBJ2-5
d_gene: -
v_gene: TRBV29-1
len: 12
CDR3nt: TGCAGCGTCTGGGGGGAGCAAGAGACCCAGTACTTC
CDR3aa: CSVWGEQETQYF

abundance: -
j_gene: TRBJ2-5
d_gene: TRBD1
v_gene: TRBV27
len: 15
CDR3nt: TGTGCCAGCAGTTTATCCAGGGGGCTTTGGGAGACCCAGTACTTC
CDR3aa: CASSLSRGLWETQYF

abundance: -
j_gene: TRBJ2-2
d_gene: TRBD1
v_gene: TRBV4-2
len: 14
CDR3nt: TGTGCCAGCAGCCCCTGGGACAGCACCGGGGAGCTGTTTTTT
CDR3aa: CASSPWDSTGELFF

abundance: -
j_gene: TRBJ2-5
d_gene: TRBD1
v_gene: TRBV5-1
len: 13
CDR3nt: TGCGCCAGCAGCACTACAGGGGGGGAGACCCAGTACTTC
CDR3aa: CASSTTGGETQYF

abundance: -
j_gene: TRBJ1-1
d_gene: TRBD1
v_gene: TRBV27
len: 15
CDR3nt: TGTGCCAGCAGTTTAACCACAGGGGGCCTTATTGAAGCTTTCTTT
CDR3aa: CASSLTTGGLIEAFF

abundance: -
j_gene: TRBJ2-7
d_gene: -
v_gene: TRBV9
len: 14
CDR3nt: TGTGCCAGCAGCGCGACGACACAGGGTTACGAGCAGTACTTC
CDR3aa: CASSATTQGYEQYF

abundance: -
j_gene: TRBJ1-5
d_gene: TRBD1
v_gene: TRBV30
len: 13
CDR3nt: TGTGCCTGGGAGACAGGGCAGGGCCAGCCCCAGCATTTT
CDR3aa: CAWETGQGQPQHF

abundance: -
j_gene: TRBJ2-3
d_gene: -
v_gene: TRBV5-4
len: 18
CDR3nt: TGTGCCAGCAGCTTGGGGGTGTCGGCCACGAGGGACACAGATACGCAGTATTTT
CDR3aa: CASSLGVSATRDTDTQYF

abundance: -
j_gene: TRBJ1-1
d_gene: -
v_gene: TRBV5-1
len: 11
CDR3nt: TGCGCCAGCAGCTACGGGGGAACAGCTTTCTTT
CDR3aa: CASSYGGTAFF

abundance: -
j_gene: TRBJ2-5
d_gene: -
v_gene: TRBV5-8
len: 13
CDR3nt: TGTGCCAGCAGCTTTAGTTATTTGGAGACCCAGTACTTC
CDR3aa: CASSFSYLETQYF

abundance: few
j_gene: TRBJ2-2
d_gene: -
v_gene: TRBV18
len: 13
CDR3nt: TGTGCCAGCTCACTTGAGGACACCGGGGAGCTGTTTTTT
CDR3aa: CASSLEDTGELFF

abundance: -
j_gene: TRBJ2-1
d_gene: -
v_gene: TRBV19
len: 14
CDR3nt: TGTGCCAGTGCCGGAGGGATGCAATACAATGAGCAGTTCTTC
CDR3aa: CASAGGMQYNEQFF

abundance: -
j_gene: TRBJ2-5
d_gene: TRBD2
v_gene: TRBV7-2
len: 15
CDR3nt: TGTGCCAGCAGCTCCCTGGCGGGAGTTCCAGAGGCCCAGTACTTC
CDR3aa: CASSSLAGVPEAQYF

abundance: many
j_gene: TRBJ2-3
d_gene: TRBD2
v_gene: TRBV5-1
len: 15
CDR3nt: TGCGCCAGCAGCTTCATAGCGGGCCCCACAGATACGCAGTATTTT
CDR3aa: CASSFIAGPTDTQYF

abundance: -
j_gene: TRBJ2-5
d_gene: -
v_gene: TRBV19
len: 15
CDR3nt: TGTGCCAGTAGTAGAGGGCGGGCCTACCAAGAGACCCAGTACTTC
CDR3aa: CASSRGRAYQETQYF

abundance: many
j_gene: TRBJ2-7
d_gene: TRBD1
v_gene: TRBV7-6
len: 16
CDR3nt: TGTGCCAGCAGCTTAGGTATGGAGACAGGGGATTACGAGCAGTACTTC
CDR3aa: CASSLGMETGDYEQYF

abundance: -
j_gene: TRBJ2-3
d_gene: -
v_gene: TRBV6-4
len: 14
CDR3nt: TGTGCCAGCAGTGTCACACCAGGGAGGGATACGCAGTATTTT
CDR3aa: CASSVTPGRDTQYF

abundance: -
j_gene: TRBJ2-7
d_gene: TRBD1
v_gene: TRBV19
len: 15
CDR3nt: TGTGCCAGTAGTTCAGGGGGCGGACTCTCCTACGAGCAGTACTTC
CDR3aa: CASSSGGGLSYEQYF

abundance: -
j_gene: TRBJ1-3
d_gene: TRBD1
v_gene: TRBV30
len: 14
CDR3nt: TGTGCCTGGAGAGACAGGGGGCACGGAAACACCATATATTTT
CDR3aa: CAWRDRGHGNTIYF

abundance: -
j_gene: TRBJ2-1
d_gene: TRBD2
v_gene: TRBV18
len: 17
CDR3nt: TGTGCCAGCTCACCACCGGCTCCGCGGGGGGACAACAATGAGCAGTTCTTC
CDR3aa: CASSPPAPRGDNNEQFF

abundance: once
j_gene: TRBJ2-3
d_gene: TRBD2
v_gene: TRBV11-2
len: 16
CDR3nt: TGTGCCAGCAGCTTAGTGGTCGCTAGCGGGGGGGCGACGCAGTATTTT
CDR3aa: CASSLVVASGGATQYF

abundance: -
j_gene: TRBJ2-7
d_gene: TRBD1
v_gene: TRBV10-3
len: 13
CDR3nt: TGTGCCATCAGAGGACAGGGGGTACACGAGCAGTACTTC
CDR3aa: CAIRGQGVHEQYF

abundance: -
j_gene: TRBJ2-1
d_gene: -
v_gene: TRBV19
len: 17
CDR3nt: TGTGCCAGTAGTATAGGCCCCAACAGGGACCCTTACAATGAGCAGTTCTTC
CDR3aa: CASSIGPNRDPYNEQFF

abundance: -
j_gene: TRBJ1-4
d_gene: TRBD1
v_gene: TRBV15
len: 17
CDR3nt: TGTGCCACCAGCAGTCGGGACAGGGGGGTTTCTAATGAAAAACTGTTTTTT
CDR3aa: CATSSRDRGVSNEKLFF

abundance: -
j_gene: TRBJ1-2
d_gene: -
v_gene: TRBV23-1
len: 17
CDR3nt: TGCGCCAGCAGTCACCCGCGGTGTTCCATATCAAACTATGGCTACACCTTC
CDR3aa: CASSHPRCSISNYGYTF

abundance: -
j_gene: TRBJ2-1
d_gene: -
v_gene: TRBV28
len: 15
CDR3nt: TGTGCCAGCAGTTCCGGGGGTACCTCGGATGGTGAGCAGTTCTTC
CDR3aa: CASSSGGTSDGEQFF

abundance: once
j_gene: TRBJ1-2
d_gene: -
v_gene: TRBV5-1
len: 15
CDR3nt: TGCGCCAGCAGCTTGTATGTTCGGACAGCCTATGGCTACACCTTC
CDR3aa: CASSLYVRTAYGYTF

abundance: -
j_gene: TRBJ2-1
d_gene: TRBD1
v_gene: TRBV5-1
len: 15
CDR3nt: TGCGCCAGCAGCTTACAGGGGGCTCAGTACAATGAGCAGTTCTTC
CDR3aa: CASSLQGAQYNEQFF

abundance: -
j_gene: TRBJ1-5
d_gene: -
v_gene: TRBV18
len: 18
CDR3nt: TGTGCCAGCTCACCCAACAGGGCCCCGAAAAATAGCAATCAGCCCCAGCATTTT
CDR3aa: CASSPNRAPKNSNQPQHF

abundance: -
j_gene: TRBJ2-4
d_gene: -
v_gene: TRBV11-2
len: 14
CDR3nt: TGTGCCAGCAAGGGCGGGTTAGCCAAAAACATTCAGTACTTC
CDR3aa: CASKGGLAKNIQYF

abundance: -
j_gene: TRBJ1-1
d_gene: TRBD1
v_gene: TRBV30
len: 13
CDR3nt: TGTGCCTGGAGTCCCGGGACAGACACTGAAGCTTTCTTT
CDR3aa: CAWSPGTDTEAFF

abundance: -
j_gene: TRBJ2-1
d_gene: -
v_gene: TRBV7-2
len: 12
CDR3nt: TGTGCCAGCAGCTCCTACCAGGGAGAGCAGTTCTTC
CDR3aa: CASSSYQGEQFF

abundance: -
j_gene: TRBJ2-3
d_gene: -
v_gene: TRBV19
len: 16
CDR3nt: TGTGCCAGTAGTATCGAGACCGGGACTAGCACAGATACGCAGTATTTT
CDR3aa: CASSIETGTSTDTQYF

abundance: -
j_gene: TRBJ2-7
d_gene: TRBD1
v_gene: TRBV5-1
len: 15
CDR3nt: TGCGCCAGCAGCATAAGGACAGGGCTCAACTACGAGCAGTACTTC
CDR3aa: CASSIRTGLNYEQYF